One and the same sample provided the 5 T cell receptor beta chains below, sequenced in a study of cytomegalovirus exposure and HLA in healthy donors. 13 Jbeta primers and 60 Vbeta primers were used for the PCR. The table came from immunoSEQ multiplex PCR; TCRdb's copy has only in-frame clones and leaves some out. The table shows 280,000 or so clones, with about 87% occurring only once. The sample taken for sequencing was PBMCs. These receptors all stem from a woman between 18 and 29 years old in good health and CMV-seronegative.

The genes are TRBV5-1 and TRBJ1-1; no clear D gene. CDR3 size: 15 residues. The V gene lost 1 base and the J gene lost 1 base, with 11 bases spanning the gap. Per germline, CDR1 SGHRS and CDR2 YFSETQ. The CDR3 bases are TGCGCCAGCAGCTTGATGGGCACCTCGAACACTGAAGCTTTCTTT. Amino acid sequence: CASSLMGTSNTEAFF.

This chain joins TRBV5-1 and TRBJ1-5; 7 nucleotides match TRBD1. The CDR3 consists of 14 residues. V was pared by 3 bases and J by 0 bases, with 0 bases of the junction left unmatched. Germline V gene lookup returns CDR1 SGHRS and CDR2 YFSETQ. CDR3 loop: CASSWDSSNQPQHF. CDR3 coding DNA: TGCGCCAGCAGCTGGGACAGTAGCAATCAGCCCCAGCATTTT. Combining the CDR3 with reference TRBV5-1 and TRBJ1-5 gives the whole variable domain KAGVTQTPRYLIKTRGQQVTLSCSPISGHRSVSWYQQTPGQGLQFLFEYFSETQRNKGNFPGRFSGRQFSNSRSEMNVSTLELGDSALYLCASSWDSSNQPQHFGDGTRLSIL.

The CDR3 spells CASSPSGTSNQPQHF. CDR3 in DNA: TGTGCCAGTAGTCCCTCGGGGACAAGCAATCAGCCCCAGCATTTT. J is TRBJ1-5 and V is TRBV19, with D tentatively TRBD1 (6 bases). The CDR3 consists of 15 residues. Germline CDR1 LNHDA, CDR2 SQIVND (reference sequence). The germline V and J ends were trimmed by 5 bases and 1 base, with 12 bases remaining between them.

This sequence joins TRBV5-4 and TRBJ2-7, with 7 nucleotides matching TRBD2. CDR3 size: 14 residues. Germline CDR1 reads SGHNT; CDR2 reads YYREEE (reference sequence). J lost 4 bases, V lost 2 bases, and 6 bases had no gene match. Here the CDR3 DNA reads TGTGCCAGCAGCTTTGGGGGGGGAGCTTACGAGCAGTACTTC. Its protein product is CASSFGGGAYEQYF. Full variable domain (remainder filled in from reference TRBV5-4 and TRBJ2-7): ETGVTQSPTHLIKTRGQQVTLRCSSQSGHNTVSWYQQALGQGPQFIFQYYREEENGRGNFPPRFSGLQFPNYSSELNVNALELDDSALYLCASSFGGGAYEQYFGPGTRLTVT.

The CDR3 DNA reads TGTGCCAGCAGTCAAGGTCCGGACTTGGATGAGCAGTTCTTC. It specifies CASSQGPDLDEQFF. This chain connects TRBV6-4 to TRBJ2-1; perhaps TRBD2 as D (5 bases). The germline CDR1 and CDR2 sequences are MRHNA and SNTAGT. Deletions cut 5 bases from V and 8 bases from J, with 16 bases between. CDR3 size: 14 residues.